The T cell receptor beta chain described here comes from a study of CD8 T cells in Susac syndrome. Roughly 0.45 to 1 ug RNA was reverse transcribed with random hexamers. Coverage of TCR beta CDR3 amplification by immunoSEQ multiplex PCR extended to 54 Vbeta and 13 Jbeta. TCRdb used MiXCR to reprocess the immunoSEQ multiplex PCR reads, holding one entry per CDR3 protein. The sample lists about 300,000 distinct CDR3 sequences; approximately 85% were seen once. V lost 3 bases and J 2 bases, leaving 10 bases between the germline ends. Germline V gives CDR1 GTSNPN, CDR2 SVGIG (reference sequence). The CDR3 runs to 13 residues. CD8+ and CD4+ T cells circulating in blood were sequenced for TCR beta. The multiple sclerosis control cohort comprised treatment-naive individuals presenting with stable or active relapsing-remitting disease.

The source of this sequence is a human donor with multiple sclerosis. Sequencing was done on a sample of CD8+ T cells from PBMCs. V usage is TRBV30 and J usage is TRBJ2-5; TRBD2 might be the D (6 bases). CDR3: CAWSPGRQETQYF. The DNA for the CDR3 is TGTGCCTGGAGCCCCGGGAGACAAGAGACCCAGTACTTC.